This T cell receptor beta chain was sequenced for a study of read filtering for tumor transcriptome and immune sequencing (dated by TCRdb to about 2020). General notes on the study: The cohort had roughly 17 male and 14 female patients with a mean age of about 70 years, ranging from roughly 45 to 80. TCR-region mapped reads per sample ranged from about 3.5 to 10.27 million with IR-seq versus only roughly 75 to 1273 with RNA-seq. A main aim was a read-filtering strategy for immune repertoire data, specifically whether clonotypes supported by a single read should be removed. Whole-transcriptome libraries were prepared with the TruSeq RNA Access Library Prep Kit after DNase treatment. By revised international staging, eight or nine patients were R-ISS I, around 15 were R-ISS II and about 7 were R-ISS III. Using the same bone marrow samples, the study ran both targeted immune repertoire sequencing and bulk whole-transcriptome sequencing and then compared the TCR repertoires from each method.

Each patient had bone marrow sampled at the time of active disease. Ficoll-Hypaque density gradient centrifugation was used to isolate bone marrow mononuclear cells. CD138-negative cells were obtained by negative selection after labeling with CD138 magnetic microbeads on a MACS separator, removing myeloma plasma cells. The purity of the isolated cells was checked by flow cytometry with CD138 antibodies on an Attune NxT. Total RNA was extracted with TRIzol reagent and quantified with a NanoDrop spectrophotometer. Paired RNA-seq and IR-seq were performed on each patient's CD138-negative bone marrow sample. This clonotype was picked up a small number of times. No cognate antigen has been identified for it. Per-nucleotide qualities are absent, and no much larger clonotype sits a single base away. General findings and caveats noted by the study authors: In IR-seq, around 85% of clonotypes but approximately 4% of total reads were represented by single-read clonotypes, whereas in RNA-seq, about 75% of clonotypes and around 47% of reads were represented by single-read clonotypes. The correlation between IR-seq and RNA-seq shared clonotype proportions rose when single-read clonotypes were removed. Compared with RNA-seq, IR-seq captured clonotypes at much greater depth and more reliably, and a smaller IR-seq throughput was enough to identify most of the shared clonotypes. The sorted CD138-negative fraction was not purified T cells but a mixed bone marrow immune population.

The germline V gene sets CDR1 to SGHRS and CDR2 to YFSETQ. Its CDR3 holds 14 amino acids, cysteine through phenylalanine. The kept DNA is CDR3 alone, 42 bases in frame from the first base. The V end loses 3 bases and the J end loses 7 bases, and a stretch of 16 bases separates them. TCR libraries were built from 400 to 450 ng RNA with the Immunoverse kit, using molecular barcoded adaptors covering alpha/delta and beta/gamma chains. TCR library preparation was performed with the same RNA that was used for transcriptome sequencing. TCR libraries were sequenced on an Illumina HiSeq 4000 with 2 x 150 cycles. The authors' analysis ran thus. Using MiXCR, which included quality filtering and error correction, TCR reads were aligned to human V, D, J and C references and then assembled into CDR3 clonotypes. The tcR package in R was used for analysis of clonotype counts and gene usage diversity. For inspection of raw mapping reads, RNA-seq reads were mapped by STAR aligner version 2.5.3a onto GRCh37 of the human genome. To test how sequencing depth affects detected clonotypes, IR-seq fastq files were randomly downsampled with Seqtk 1.3. Using fastp at Q25 and MiXCR, TCRdb reprocessed the public reads and kept productive beta chains. Each entry is one CDR3 protein sequence, shown with its most common DNA and genes. The authors' filters were not applied to this entry. Here the sample has around 44,000 distinct CDR3 sequences; under 15% occur a single time. Approximately 30% of the sample belongs to the ten largest clones.

The chain joins TRBV5-1 to TRBJ1-2; a confident D gene designation cannot be given. The sequence was collected from a donor at least 40 years old with multiple myeloma. The sequencing sample was made of a population of CD138-negative cells sorted from bone marrow. The cell subset or site label for this specimen denotes: bone marrow mononuclear cells depleted of CD138+ plasma/myeloma cells by negative magnetic selection. Read as DNA, the sequence is TGCGCCAGCAGCTCGGCCGAAGATGGCCGTGGCTACACCTTC. Its protein product is CASSSAEDGRGYTF.